Shown below are 20 T cell receptor beta chains from a single sample sequenced in a study of human T cells and chemical hapten exposure. Researchers extracted total RNA from unfractionated whole blood. TCRdb reprocessed the 5' RACE reads via MiXCR and lists one record per CDR3 protein. The table has 130,000 or so distinct CDR3 sequences, around 4% seen once. Source of these receptors: a female donor in good health.

This clonotype was detected ten times or more. This chain joins TRBV14 and TRBJ1-1; no clear D. Germline-derived CDR1 and CDR2 are SGHDN and FVKESK. This CDR3 spans 12 amino acids. With 1 base removed from V and 4 bases from J, the gap between germline ends came to 4 bases. The CDR3 coding sequence is TGTGCCAGCAGCCAAGCCCCCACTGAAGCTTTCTTT. This codes for CASSQAPTEAFF.

This clonotype was picked up many times. The rearrangement joins TRBV12-3 or TRBV12-4 to TRBJ2-5; tentatively, D is TRBD2 (6 bases). The CDR3 length is 15 residues. Trimming pared 5 bases from V and 1 base from J, leaving 14 bases between. This chain's CDR3 is CASSTARELQETQYF. For the CDR3, the DNA is TGTGCCAGCAGTACGGCCCGGGAGCTCCAAGAGACCCAGTACTTC.

V gene TRBV5-4 combines with J gene TRBJ2-5; 13 bases map to TRBD2. V shed 0 bases and J 3 bases; nucleotides not matched to a gene: 2. CDR1 is SGHNT and CDR2 is YYREEE in the germline V gene (reference sequence). This CDR3 has 16 amino acids. In DNA form, the CDR3 reads TGTGCCAGCAGCTTGGATGGACTAGCGGGGGAAGAGACCCAGTACTTC. Amino acids: CASSLDGLAGEETQYF.

At least ten counts were recorded for this clonotype. The chain combines TRBV4-3 with TRBJ2-1; a possible D gene is TRBD2 (7 bases). V was pared by 3 bases and J by 8 bases, with 17 bases between. In germline, CDR1 is LGHNA, CDR2 YSLEER. The CDR3 totals 15 residues. The CDR3 bases are TGCGCCAGCAGCCAGTGGTGGGGGGGGCGCGATGAGCAGTTCTTC. Translating gives CASSQWWGGRDEQFF.

This clonotype was detected a few times. The V gene is TRBV6-5, the J gene TRBJ1-1; D not resolved. Between the trimmed V and J ends, which lost 2 bases and 7 bases, there was a span of 17 bases. Germline loops: CDR1 MNHEY, CDR2 SVGAGI. This CDR3 is 15 amino acids long. In nucleotides, the CDR3 is TGTGCCAGCAGTTACCAATCGTCCACAGCCGATGAAGCTTTCTTT. It specifies CASSYQSSTADEAFF.

The table lists this clonotype with many counts. The chain is built from TRBV6-2 or TRBV6-3 and TRBJ2-7; no reliable D call. Trimming took off 2 bases at V and 4 bases at J, with 9 bases between the two ends. The CDR3 consists of 13 residues. CDR1 and CDR2 from the germline V gene are MNHEY and SVGEGT. CDR3 sequence (DNA): TGTGCCAGCAGTTACGGATGGCGGTACGAGCAGTACTTC. Amino acids: CASSYGWRYEQYF.

This clonotype was found many times. V usage is TRBV7-2 and J usage is TRBJ2-3, with D tentatively TRBD1 (6 bases). The V and J ends lost 4 bases and 8 bases respectively, with 16 bases between them. The CDR3 extends over 14 amino acids. The germline CDR1 and CDR2 sequences are SGHTA and FQGNSA. CDR3: CASSSIQLRGTQYF. For the CDR3, the DNA is TGTGCCAGCAGCTCCATCCAACTCAGGGGTACGCAGTATTTT.

In this sample, this clonotype turned up many times. The chain combines TRBV12-3 or TRBV12-4 with TRBJ1-6; D not resolved. Trimming left V 3 bases short and J 5 bases short, with 8 bases between. The length of the CDR3 is 14 residues. CDR3 DNA: TGTGCCAGCAGTTTGGCAGGTGATAATTCACCCCTCCACTTT. It codes for CASSLAGDNSPLHF.

Ten or more counts support this clonotype. This chain connects TRBV6-5 to TRBJ1-2; 10 nucleotides match TRBD1. Trimming at V came to 4 bases and at J to 9 bases, leaving 2 bases not matched to a gene. The CDR3 runs 12 residues. Germline CDR1 is MNHEY and CDR2 is SVGAGI. The CDR3 sequence is CASSWTGGSYTF. The CDR3, as DNA: TGTGCCAGCAGTTGGACAGGGGGGAGCTACACCTTC.

This clonotype appeared many times. The genes are TRBV5-5 and TRBJ1-4, with D perhaps TRBD1 (6 bases). Germline lookup yields CDR1 SGHKS and CDR2 YYEKEE (reference sequence). The V end lost 4 bases, the J end lost 3 bases, and 10 bases lay between the germline ends. The CDR3 spans 14 residues. CDR3 in DNA: TGTGCCAGCAGCCCAGGACAGTCTAATGAAAAACTGTTTTTT. It specifies CASSPGQSNEKLFF.

The rearrangement uses TRBV21-1 and TRBJ1-2. TRBV21-1 is assigned pseudogene status. This CDR3 is built from 15 residues. The CDR3 DNA reads TGTGCCAGCAGCAGTGTTGGTGGCACCTACTATGGCTACACCTTC. As protein: CASSSVGGTYYGYTF.

This clonotype has only a few counts. This rearrangement joins TRBV2 to TRBJ2-2; 10 positions agree with TRBD1. The CDR3 has 18 amino acids. The ends lost 6 bases at V and 4 bases at J; junction bases unmatched: 14. Germline CDR1 and CDR2: SNHLY and FYNNEI. CDR3 bases: TGTGCCAGCAGATGGGACCCGGGACAGGGGTCGGGCACCGGGGAGCTGTTTTTT. This sequence encodes CASRWDPGQGSGTGELFF.

This clonotype was counted a few times. This could be a read error, since a much larger clone is one nucleotide away. DNA of the CDR3: TGTGCCAGCAGTTACAGTATGAGCTCCTACAATGAGCAGTTCTTC. Its translation is CASSYSMSSYNEQFF. The chain combines TRBV6-5 with TRBJ2-1; D uncertain. Germline V gives CDR1 MNHEY, CDR2 SVGAGI. The CDR3 has 15 residues. V was pared by 2 bases and J by 0 bases, with 8 bases between.

This clonotype was counted at least ten times. The chain recombines TRBV6-6 with TRBJ2-1; possibly TRBD1 for D (6 bases). This CDR3 is built from 14 residues. V lost 6 bases to trimming and J lost 8 bases, with 17 bases between them. Germline V gene data show CDR1 as MNHNY and CDR2 as SVGAGI (reference sequence). The CDR3 loop reads CASSSMAGVDEQFF. For the CDR3, the DNA is TGTGCCAGCAGCTCTATGGCAGGGGTAGATGAGCAGTTCTTC.

In its sample, this clonotype was seen many times. The chain recombines TRBV6-6 with TRBJ1-5; tentatively, D is TRBD1 (5 bases). This CDR3 is built from 14 residues. In germline, CDR1 is MNHNY, CDR2 SVGAGI (reference sequence). Trimming left V 5 bases short and J 2 bases short, with 10 bases between. CDR3 in amino acids: CASSGGAGNQPQHF. In DNA, the CDR3 is TGTGCCAGCAGTGGCGGGGCTGGCAATCAGCCCCAGCATTTT.

This clonotype occurred a few times. The chain has TRBV20-1 and TRBJ1-5; 7 positions agree with TRBD1. The V segment lost 0 bases and the J segment 0 bases; nucleotides outside the gene matches: 8. The CDR3 sequence is 17 residues long. Germline-derived CDR1 and CDR2 are DFQATT and SNEGSKA (reference sequence). The CDR3: CSARDSGGTVSNQPQHF. The CDR3 DNA sequence: TGCAGTGCTAGAGACTCCGGAGGGACAGTTAGCAATCAGCCCCAGCATTTT.

In its sample, this clonotype was seen many times. The gene calls are TRBV20-1 and TRBJ2-7; D might be TRBD1 (7 bases). Trimming cost V 6 bases and J 6 bases, with 18 bases left between them. Germline lookup yields CDR1 DFQATT and CDR2 SNEGSKA (reference sequence). The length of the CDR3 is 13 residues. As DNA, the CDR3 is TGCAGTGCGCAGGGGGACTCCGAACGCGAGCAGTACTTC. Translating gives CSAQGDSEREQYF.

In this sample, this clonotype turned up many times. The rearrangement links TRBV7-3 to TRBJ2-3; TRBD2 aligns across 8 bases. V gave up 2 bases and J gave up 4 bases; unmatched junction bases: 20. CDR3 length equals 20 residues. CDR1 is SGHTA, CDR2 FQGTGA, per germline. CDR3 loop: CASSLRSYPAGARSADTQYF. The DNA of the CDR3 is TGTGCCAGCAGCTTACGATCGTATCCAGCGGGGGCCCGTAGCGCAGATACGCAGTATTTT.

The sample holds many counts of this clonotype. V gene TRBV7-2 combines with J gene TRBJ2-1; D remains ambiguous. V was trimmed by 3 bases and J by 6 bases, leaving 0 bases between them. Germline loops: CDR1 SGHTA, CDR2 FQGNSA. The CDR3 is made up of 10 amino acids. For the CDR3, the DNA is TGTGCCAGCAGCTTCAATGAGCAGTTCTTC. This codes for CASSFNEQFF.

This clonotype was observed many times. The V call is TRBV6-1, the J call TRBJ2-3; 10 nucleotides agree with TRBD2. This CDR3 region has 14 residues. CDR1 is MNHNS and CDR2 is SASEGT in the germline V gene. J lost 4 bases, V lost 6 bases, and 4 bases had no gene match. The CDR3 here is CASSPTSGPDTQYF. CDR3 sequence (DNA): TGTGCCAGCAGCCCGACTAGCGGGCCAGATACGCAGTATTTT.